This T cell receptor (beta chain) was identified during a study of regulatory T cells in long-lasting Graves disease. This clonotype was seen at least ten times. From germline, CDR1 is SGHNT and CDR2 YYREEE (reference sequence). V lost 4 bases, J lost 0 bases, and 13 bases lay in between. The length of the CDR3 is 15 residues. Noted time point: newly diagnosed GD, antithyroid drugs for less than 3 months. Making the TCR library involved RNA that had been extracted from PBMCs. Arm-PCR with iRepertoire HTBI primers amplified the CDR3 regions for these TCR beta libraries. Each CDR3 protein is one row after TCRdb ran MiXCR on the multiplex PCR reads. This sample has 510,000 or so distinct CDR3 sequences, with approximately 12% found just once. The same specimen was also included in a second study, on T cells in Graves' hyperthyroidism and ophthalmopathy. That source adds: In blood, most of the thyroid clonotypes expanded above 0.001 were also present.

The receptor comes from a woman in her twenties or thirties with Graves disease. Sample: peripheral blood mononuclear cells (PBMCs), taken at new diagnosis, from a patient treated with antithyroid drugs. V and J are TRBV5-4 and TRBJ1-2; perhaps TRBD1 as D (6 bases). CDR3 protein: CASSKGTPTNYGYTF. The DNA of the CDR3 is TGTGCCAGCAGCAAAGGGACACCGACTAACTATGGCTACACCTTC.